The clone carrying this T cell receptor (beta chain) appeared a few times. The data belong to a study of healthy donors' naive CD4 and CD8 T cells. Germline V lookup: CDR1 LNHDA, CDR2 SQIVND (reference sequence). Trimming took 8 bases from V and 2 from J, leaving 15 bases between them. The CDR3 runs 15 residues. Each TCR library used about 500 ng of total RNA and a linear amplification protocol. MiXCR, applied by TCRdb to the reads, yields one record per CDR3 protein. The sample lists around 200,000 distinct CDR3 sequences; around three quarters were seen once. The material sequenced was naive CD4+ and CD8+ T cells sorted from blood, pooled from several donors. This rearrangement joins TRBV19 to TRBJ2-2; D is ambiguous. This receptor was taken from a pool of human donors in good health; the sample pools cells from several healthy donors. CDR3 DNA sequence: TGTGCCAGTGCTACTTGCGGCGAAAACACCGGGGAGCTGTTTTTT. It yields the protein CASATCGENTGELFF.